The present entry profiles one TCR beta chain with its context. What it binds is not known. This sample was included in a study of shared clonotypes between healthy human individuals. Regarding the study as a whole: Naive subsets typically showed greater estimated richness than memory subsets.

Here immunoSEQ multiplex PCR was the method, and the copy in TCRdb shows in-frame clones only, minus some. The data show about 1.5 million clones, 95% to 99% seen once. CDR1 and CDR2 (germline): SGHNT, YENEEA. V dropped 1 base and J dropped 5; count of bases not matched to a gene: 2. CDR3 length: 15 residues. Sequenced sample: naive CD4+ T cells sorted from blood. Indicated subset: CD45RA+ positively selected. This TCR came from a man in his thirties or forties in good health. The V gene is TRBV11-3, the J gene TRBJ2-1; 10 bases match TRBD1. The CDR3 nucleotides read TGTGCCAGCAGCTTAGGGGACAGGGGAAACAATGAGCAGTTCTTC. This encodes CASSLGDRGNNEQFF.